A selection of T cell receptor beta chains follows, all from one sample in a study of blood T cells in healthy people across ages. Using its own MiXCR run on the 5' RACE reads, TCRdb lists one record per CDR3 protein. The sample carries about 1 million distinct CDR3 sequences, around 45% recorded once. The sequenced material came from blood. These receptors all come from a woman aged 55-70 years in good health. The CDR3 runs from the conserved cysteine through the conserved F or W. A D gene is named only where the DNA matches it firmly. Clone size is given for some rows only: seen once, a few or many times, or a class if the clone is expanded.

d_gene,j_gene,v_gene,abundance,CDR3aa,CDR3nt
-,TRBJ1-6,TRBV5-5,-,CASSADERGAWSPLHF,TGTGCCAGCAGCGCCGACGAACGGGGAGCTTGGTCACCCCTCCACTTT
TRBD2,TRBJ2-1,TRBV9,-,CASSVSGSVHNEQFF,TGTGCCAGCAGCGTAAGCGGGAGTGTCCACAATGAGCAGTTCTTC
-,TRBJ2-1,TRBV7-6,few,CASSFLGREQFF,TGTGCCAGCAGCTTCTTGGGACGGGAGCAGTTCTTC
TRBD2,TRBJ2-1,TRBV29-1,-,CSVGPRAGGSYNEQFF,TGCAGCGTTGGCCCAAGAGCGGGAGGTTCCTACAATGAGCAGTTCTTC
-,TRBJ2-1,TRBV29-1,-,CSGGHVEQFF,TGCAGCGGGGGACACGTTGAGCAGTTCTTC
TRBD2,TRBJ2-1,TRBV28,-,CASRVAGNSYEQFF,TGTGCCAGCAGGGTAGCGGGTAATAGTTACGAGCAGTTCTTC
-,TRBJ2-5,TRBV12-3/TRBV12-4,-,CASSPKTRLGAQYF,TGTGCCAGCAGTCCCAAGACTAGGCTGGGGGCCCAGTACTTC
-,TRBJ2-7,TRBV24-1,few,CATSDSGGEQYF,TGTGCCACCAGTGATTCGGGCGGGGAGCAGTACTTC
TRBD2,TRBJ2-1,TRBV15,-,CATSRGTSGINEQFF,TGTGCCACCAGCAGAGGGACTAGCGGGATAAATGAGCAGTTCTTC
TRBD1,TRBJ2-5,TRBV7-6,few,CASRDRGSQEYF,TGTGCCTCCCGGGACAGGGGGTCGCAGGAGTACTTC
TRBD2,TRBJ2-1,TRBV29-1,few,CSVEDGRTSFNEQFF,TGCAGCGTTGAAGATGGAAGGACTAGCTTCAATGAGCAGTTCTTC
-,TRBJ2-7,TRBV20-1,-,CSAWRGNSYEQYF,TGCAGTGCCTGGAGGGGGAACTCCTACGAGCAGTACTTC
-,TRBJ2-7,TRBV11-2,few,CASSLVDGQYF,TGTGCCAGCAGCTTAGTGGACGGGCAGTACTTC
TRBD2,TRBJ2-5,TRBV4-1,-,CASSRPQTSGRQETQYF,TGCGCCAGCAGCCGACCCCAGACTAGCGGGAGACAAGAGACCCAGTACTTC
TRBD1,TRBJ2-7,TRBV5-1,few,CASTSGTGGYEQYF,TGCGCCAGCACCTCCGGGACAGGGGGGTACGAGCAGTACTTC
-,TRBJ2-5,TRBV4-1,few,CASRPMTGVETQYF,TGCGCCAGCAGACCAATGACGGGGGTGGAGACCCAGTACTTC
-,TRBJ2-1,TRBV7-9,-,CASSLIYNEQFF,TGTGCCAGCAGCTTAATCTACAATGAGCAGTTCTTC
-,TRBJ2-1,TRBV13,-,CASSHRQTGSVYNEQFF,TGTGCCAGCAGCCACAGACAAACAGGGTCGGTCTACAATGAGCAGTTCTTC
TRBD2,TRBJ2-4,TRBV3-1,-,CASSQRGPGGAKNIQYF,TGTGCCAGCAGCCAACGAGGCCCCGGGGGGGCCAAAAACATTCAGTACTTC
-,TRBJ2-5,TRBV20-1,-,CSAPEEGLETQYF,TGCAGTGCCCCCGAGGAGGGTCTGGAGACCCAGTACTTC
-,TRBJ1-1,TRBV21-1,-,CASSKARRQGGVNTEAFF,TGTGCCAGCAGCAAAGCCCGCAGGCAGGGGGGAGTGAACACTGAAGCTTTCTTT
-,TRBJ2-7,TRBV20-1,few,CSANPAGPYEQYF,TGCAGTGCTAACCCAGCGGGCCCCTACGAGCAGTACTTC
-,TRBJ1-5,TRBV11-2,once,CASSVEPFGPQHF,TGTGCCAGCAGCGTAGAACCCTTTGGCCCCCAGCATTTT
TRBD2,TRBJ2-1,TRBV6-2/TRBV6-3,-,CASSPGLAGVEQFF,TGTGCCAGCAGCCCGGGACTAGCGGGAGTTGAGCAGTTCTTC
-,TRBJ2-1,TRBV7-9,-,CASSFVNGRDEQFF,TGTGCCAGCAGCTTCGTAAACGGGAGAGATGAGCAGTTCTTC
-,TRBJ2-7,TRBV6-5,-,CASSGVQEGPYEQYF,TGTGCCAGCAGTGGGGTCCAGGAGGGACCCTACGAGCAGTACTTC
-,TRBJ2-5,TRBV20-1,-,CSARDGGWAQETQYF,TGCAGTGCTAGAGATGGAGGTTGGGCTCAAGAGACCCAGTACTTC
-,TRBJ2-2,TRBV12-3/TRBV12-4,-,CASSYSGTFDTGELFF,TGTGCCAGCAGTTATTCCGGGACATTCGACACCGGGGAGCTGTTTTTT
-,TRBJ1-1,TRBV27,-,CATAPGAYTEAFF,TGTGCCACCGCCCCAGGGGCTTACACTGAAGCTTTCTTT
TRBD2,TRBJ2-7,TRBV5-1,few,CASSSLSGRAYEQYF,TGCGCCAGCAGCTCACTTAGCGGGAGGGCCTACGAGCAGTACTTC
-,TRBJ1-2,TRBV27,once,CASYRHGEGYGYTF,TGTGCCAGCTACCGACACGGGGAGGGGTATGGCTACACCTTC
TRBD2,TRBJ2-4,TRBV6-5,-,CASSPLRLARPNIQYF,TGTGCCAGCAGCCCTTTGAGACTAGCGCGCCCAAACATTCAGTACTTC
-,TRBJ2-3,TRBV29-1,-,CSVGGPLDTETQYF,TGCAGCGTTGGGGGACCTCTGGACACAGAGACGCAGTATTTT
-,TRBJ1-6,TRBV7-3,many,CASSFQGQNSPLHF,TGTGCCAGCAGCTTTCAGGGGCAGAATTCACCCCTCCACTTT
-,TRBJ2-7,TRBV28,-,CASSFRGDGAYEQYF,TGTGCCAGCAGTTTTAGAGGGGACGGGGCCTACGAGCAGTACTTC
-,TRBJ2-7,TRBV2,-,CASSERGHSYEQYF,TGTGCCAGCAGTGAAAGGGGACACAGCTACGAGCAGTACTTC
-,TRBJ1-4,TRBV20-1,once,CSANRDLGEKLFF,TGCAGTGCTAACCGGGACCTCGGGGAAAAACTGTTTTTT
-,TRBJ2-1,TRBV2,many,CASSSQGVEAGEQFF,TGTGCCAGCAGTTCCCAGGGGGTAGAAGCGGGTGAGCAGTTCTTC
-,TRBJ2-5,TRBV15,-,CATSREGGGNQETQYF,TGTGCCACCAGCAGAGAAGGGGGGGGGAACCAAGAGACCCAGTACTTC
-,TRBJ2-1,TRBV6-1,-,CASSEGGYRQFF,TGTGCCAGCAGTGAAGGGGGGTATCGGCAGTTCTTC
-,TRBJ2-7,TRBV2,many,CASSDSGTYEQYF,TGTGCCAGCAGCGATAGCGGTACCTACGAGCAGTACTTC
TRBD2,TRBJ2-7,TRBV4-1,-,CASSQDRIAGGRGLYEQYF,TGCGCCAGCAGCCAAGATCGAATAGCGGGAGGACGCGGCCTTTACGAGCAGTACTTC
TRBD2,TRBJ2-7,TRBV4-1,-,CASSQSSGREQYF,TGCGCCAGCAGTCAAAGTAGCGGGCGCGAGCAGTACTTC
-,TRBJ2-3,TRBV2,-,CASSSYSGGSSTDTQYF,TGTGCCAGTTCCAGTTACTCTGGGGGGTCTAGCACAGATACGCAGTATTTT
-,TRBJ2-7,TRBV29-1,-,CSVESRYEQYF,TGCAGCGTTGAATCGCGCTACGAGCAGTACTTC
-,TRBJ2-3,TRBV7-9,many,CASSPKSADTQYF,TGTGCCAGCAGCCCAAAAAGTGCAGATACGCAGTATTTT
-,TRBJ2-1,TRBV28,many,CASSLAPSSYNEQFF,TGTGCCAGCAGTTTGGCCCCAAGCTCCTACAATGAGCAGTTCTTC
TRBD2,TRBJ2-1,TRBV20-1,-,CSARDGAGAETQFF,TGCAGTGCTAGAGACGGAGCGGGAGCTGAGACCCAGTTCTTC
TRBD1,TRBJ2-5,TRBV20-1,-,CSARKQTGGGQETQYF,TGCAGTGCTAGAAAGCAGACAGGGGGCGGGCAAGAGACCCAGTACTTC
-,TRBJ2-4,TRBV15,few,CATSRDPRNIQYF,TGTGCCACCAGCAGAGACCCCCGAAACATTCAGTACTTC
TRBD2,TRBJ2-7,TRBV3-1,-,CASSQAGLASRYEQYF,TGTGCCAGCAGCCAGGCCGGACTAGCTTCGAGATACGAGCAGTACTTC
TRBD2,TRBJ2-1,TRBV20-1,few,CSARRGSGGLNEQFF,TGCAGTGCTAGGAGAGGGAGCGGGGGCCTCAATGAGCAGTTCTTC
TRBD2,TRBJ2-1,TRBV11-2,-,CASSSTSGSLYNAQFF,TGTGCCAGCAGCTCCACAAGCGGGAGTCTCTACAATGCGCAGTTCTTC
TRBD2,TRBJ2-7,TRBV5-1,-,CASSHGLLAGGPDEQYF,TGCGCCAGCAGCCATGGCCTACTAGCGGGAGGGCCCGACGAGCAGTACTTC
TRBD2,TRBJ2-3,TRBV28,-,CAGSTSGSSTDTQYF,TGTGCCGGCAGTACTAGCGGGAGTAGCACAGATACGCAGTATTTT
-,TRBJ2-3,TRBV7-9,few,CASSWDRGRTDTQYF,TGTGCCAGCAGCTGGGATAGGGGAAGAACAGATACGCAGTATTTT
TRBD1,TRBJ1-2,TRBV6-1,-,CASSEALTGVYGYTF,TGTGCCAGCAGTGAAGCGTTGACAGGGGTCTATGGCTACACCTTC
TRBD2,TRBJ2-3,TRBV4-1,few,CASSLTSGGVTDTQYF,TGCGCCAGCAGCCTGACTAGCGGAGGGGTCACAGATACGCAGTATTTT
TRBD2,TRBJ2-1,TRBV27,-,CASSLTGLAGRQAYNEQFF,TGTGCCAGCAGCCTAACGGGACTAGCGGGCCGCCAGGCCTACAATGAGCAGTTCTTC